This T cell receptor (beta chain) is from a study of T cell responses to AZD1222 COVID-19 vaccine. On the study more broadly: Doses given second, at about 4 or about 12 weeks, were pooled.

Details on this clone: Its antigen is not known.

The CDR3 consists of 14 residues. V shed 3 bases, J shed 3 bases, and the junction held 1 base outside the gene matches. Germline CDR1 SGHVS, CDR2 FNYEAQ. General study findings and limits: CD4 TCRs linked to vaccination spanned spike, dominating at 160-218 and 743-854. Just five to seven people given AZD1222 tested seropositive at baseline. An increase in Spike-specific TCR breadth and depth was observed after two AZD1222 doses.

Clones were sequenced by immunoSEQ multiplex PCR, and TCRdb holds only the in-frame ones, with some missing. There are about 140,000 clones in the sample; roughly 91% occur only once, and more than 8% lies in the top ten. The origin of this receptor is an adult in good health. This chain connects TRBV7-6 to TRBJ2-7; 11 bases are a match to TRBD1. Sequences were derived from peripheral blood, sampled on day 0 of AZD1222 vaccination. The CDR3 region has the DNA TGTGCCAGCAGCTTGGGACAGGGGGTCTACGAGCAGTACTTC. Translation: CASSLGQGVYEQYF.